This T cell receptor (beta chain) came from a study of blood T cells in healthy people across ages. The second PCR ran roughly 6 to 11 cycles with a sample-barcoded 5' primer and J-beta primers. Carrying 12 random nucleotides, a template-switch adaptor labeled each individual cDNA molecule. TCRdb reprocessed the 5' RACE reads via MiXCR and lists one record per CDR3 protein. In the table there are about 1.4 million distinct CDR3 sequences, 45% to 70% of which are singletons. Whenever a sample was processed, at least 7 million PBMCs were isolated. The sample holds a few counts of this clonotype. This CDR3 comprises 14 residues. V lost 4 bases, J lost 5 bases, and 5 bases stayed unmatched. The germline V gene encodes CDR1 MNHEY and CDR2 SMNVEV (reference sequence).

The chain links TRBV27 to TRBJ2-3; TRBD1 aligns across 8 bases. This TCR derives from a man aged 18-30 years in good health. Sequencing used blood. The CDR3 loop is CASSSDRGRDTQYF. CDR3 bases: TGTGCCAGCAGTTCCGACAGGGGAAGAGATACGCAGTATTTT.